The rows below give T cell receptor beta chains drawn from one sample of a study of blood T cell repertoires in COVID-19. TCRdb's table, derived via immunoSEQ multiplex PCR, lists solely in-frame clones and lacks some. The profile shows 35,000 to 55,000 clones, about 85% of them singletons. Material: peripheral blood. All receptors derive from a human donor in a cohort sampled during active COVID-19. Each CDR3 is given with its conserved first and last residue. D genes are given only for firm matches. Clone size, where shown, is once, few, many, or a class for clones that have expanded.

V: TRBV24-1
size: .
J: TRBJ1-2
D: .
DNA: TGTGCCACCTCCTCCCGGACGGGGGGCTCCAACTATGGCTACACCTTC
CDR3: CATSSRTGGSNYGYTF

V: TRBV5-4
size: .
J: TRBJ2-5
D: TRBD2
DNA: TGTGCCGAGGGAGCGGGGGGGGATAGGGAGACCCAGTACTTC
CDR3: CAEGAGGDRETQYF

V: TRBV11-3
size: .
J: TRBJ2-5
D: TRBD2
DNA: TGTGCCAGCAGCTTAGCTAGCGGGGGGGCCGGAGAGACCCAGTACTTC
CDR3: CASSLASGGAGETQYF

V: TRBV3-1/TRBV3-2
size: .
J: TRBJ2-3
D: TRBD2
DNA: TGTGCCAGCAGCCAAAGTGCCGGGGGGGCAGATACGCAGTATTTT
CDR3: CASSQSAGGADTQYF

V: TRBV7-2
size: .
J: TRBJ2-1
D: TRBD2
DNA: TGTGCCAGCAGCTTAGGGGGGGGCTCCTACAATGAGCAGTTCTTC
CDR3: CASSLGGGSYNEQFF

V: TRBV5-1
size: .
J: TRBJ2-3
D: TRBD2
DNA: TGCGCCAGCCGCCCCGCGGGGGGTCGGTCTGATGGTACGCAGTATTTT
CDR3: CASRPAGGRSDGTQYF

V: TRBV5-1
size: .
J: TRBJ2-3
D: .
DNA: TGCGCCAGCAGCCAGGGCCCCAGCACAGATACGCAGTATTTT
CDR3: CASSQGPSTDTQYF

V: TRBV5-6
size: .
J: TRBJ2-7
D: TRBD2
DNA: TGTGCCAGCAGACTTTGGGGGGGACCATCCTACGAGCAGTACTTC
CDR3: CASRLWGGPSYEQYF

V: TRBV27
size: .
J: TRBJ2-1
D: TRBD2
DNA: TGTGCCAGCAGTTCTAGCGGGGAACCCTACAATGAGCAGTTCTTC
CDR3: CASSSSGEPYNEQFF

V: TRBV5-8
size: .
J: TRBJ1-2
D: .
DNA: TGTGCCAGCAGCTTGTGGGGACTGGGCACCTATGGCTACACCTTC
CDR3: CASSLWGLGTYGYTF

V: TRBV7-9
size: .
J: TRBJ2-3
D: .
DNA: TGTGCCATCCCCCGGGACACTAGCACAGATACGCAGTATTTT
CDR3: CAIPRDTSTDTQYF

V: TRBV3-1/TRBV3-2
size: .
J: TRBJ2-7
D: TRBD1
DNA: TGTGCCAGCAGCCAAGATGGGACAGGGGGCTACGAGCAGTACTTC
CDR3: CASSQDGTGGYEQYF

V: TRBV24-1
size: .
J: TRBJ2-5
D: TRBD1
DNA: TGTGCCACCAGTCCCTCAGACAGGGAAGAGACCCAGTACTTC
CDR3: CATSPSDREETQYF

V: TRBV6-2/TRBV6-3
size: .
J: TRBJ2-3
D: TRBD2
DNA: TGTGCCAGCAGTTACCGTAGGACTAGCGGGGACCTCACGCAGTATTTT
CDR3: CASSYRRTSGDLTQYF

V: TRBV19
size: .
J: TRBJ1-2
D: .
DNA: TGTGCCAGTAGTCAGAGGACAGAGGATGGCTACACCTTC
CDR3: CASSQRTEDGYTF

V: TRBV30
size: .
J: TRBJ1-5
D: .
DNA: TGTGCCTGGAGTTCCGGGAGTAGCAATCAGCCCCAGCATTTT
CDR3: CAWSSGSSNQPQHF

V: TRBV6-5
size: .
J: TRBJ2-1
D: TRBD2
DNA: TGTGCCAGCAGTTCCAGCGGGGGGAACTACAATGAGCAGTTCTTC
CDR3: CASSSSGGNYNEQFF

V: TRBV7-3
size: .
J: TRBJ2-1
D: .
DNA: TGTGCCAGCAGCTTAGGACCGACAGATAATGAGCAGTTCTTC
CDR3: CASSLGPTDNEQFF

V: TRBV5-5
size: .
J: TRBJ2-1
D: TRBD2
DNA: TGTGCCAGCAGCCCGGGAGGGGGGGCCGGGAGCTCCTACAATGAGCAGTTCTTC
CDR3: CASSPGGGAGSSYNEQFF

V: TRBV4-2
size: .
J: TRBJ2-7
D: TRBD1
DNA: TGTGCCAGCAGCCCGTCCGGGACAGGGGAACGGCGGCAGTACTTC
CDR3: CASSPSGTGERRQYF

V: TRBV5-5
size: .
J: TRBJ1-5
D: TRBD1
DNA: TGTGCCAGCAGCAGACAGGGGGCGGACATTTATAGCAATCAGCCCCAGCATTTT
CDR3: CASSRQGADIYSNQPQHF

V: TRBV7-9
size: .
J: TRBJ2-7
D: TRBD2
DNA: TGTGCCAGCAGCCTTGGACTAGCGGGGGTAAGGAACGAGCAGTACTTC
CDR3: CASSLGLAGVRNEQYF

V: TRBV29-1
size: .
J: TRBJ2-3
D: .
DNA: TGCAGCGTTGATAGGGGGTCAACAGATACGCAGTATTTT
CDR3: CSVDRGSTDTQYF

V: TRBV5-1
size: .
J: TRBJ2-1
D: .
DNA: TGCGCCAGCAGCTTATTCGGGGATGGCAATGAGCAGTTCTTC
CDR3: CASSLFGDGNEQFF

V: TRBV27
size: .
J: TRBJ2-3
D: TRBD1
DNA: TGTGCCAGCTGCGCCCCGGGACAGAAAGAGTATTTT
CDR3: CASCAPGQKEYF

V: TRBV7-8
size: .
J: TRBJ1-5
D: .
DNA: TGTGCCAGCAGCTTTGTCGGTAATCAGCCCCAGCATTTT
CDR3: CASSFVGNQPQHF

V: TRBV15
size: .
J: TRBJ2-7
D: .
DNA: TGTGCCACCAGCAGAGATATCGGTGACAGCTACGAGCAGTACTTC
CDR3: CATSRDIGDSYEQYF

V: TRBV19
size: .
J: TRBJ2-7
D: TRBD1
DNA: TGTGCCAGCTCACCGAAGTCAGCCTCGGGACAGAAGTACTTC
CDR3: CASSPKSASGQKYF

V: TRBV7-9
size: .
J: TRBJ1-4
D: TRBD1
DNA: TGTGCCAGCAGCTTATCGGACAGGGTGGAAAAACTGTTTTTT
CDR3: CASSLSDRVEKLFF

V: TRBV2
size: .
J: TRBJ2-7
D: .
DNA: TGTGCCAGCAGCCACAGGGATTACGAGCAGTACTTC
CDR3: CASSHRDYEQYF

V: TRBV2
size: .
J: TRBJ1-1
D: TRBD1
DNA: TGTGCCAGCAGTGAGGGACAGGTGTGGACTGAAGCTTTCTTT
CDR3: CASSEGQVWTEAFF

V: TRBV3-1/TRBV3-2
size: .
J: TRBJ1-2
D: .
DNA: TGTGCCAGCAGCCAAGACGGTTATCGCTACACCTTC
CDR3: CASSQDGYRYTF

V: TRBV28
size: once
J: TRBJ2-7
D: .
DNA: TGTGCCAGCAGTTCACCTACGACAGTTTCCTACGAGCAGTACTTC
CDR3: CASSSPTTVSYEQYF

V: TRBV21-1
size: medium-sized
J: TRBJ2-3
D: .
DNA: TGTGCCAGCAGAAAAAGGGGAGATACGCAGTATTTT
CDR3: CASRKRGDTQYF

V: TRBV9
size: .
J: TRBJ2-2
D: .
DNA: TGTGCCAGCAGCGTAGCGGGGGACTTAGGGGTCGGCGGGGAGCTGTTTTTT
CDR3: CASSVAGDLGVGGELFF

V: TRBV6-5
size: .
J: TRBJ1-1
D: .
DNA: TGTGCCAGTTCCGGGACACCGAACACTGAAGCTTTCTTT
CDR3: CASSGTPNTEAFF

V: TRBV10-3
size: .
J: TRBJ1-1
D: .
DNA: TGTGCCATCAGTGAGGGGAGAGAAGCTTTCTTT
CDR3: CAISEGREAFF

V: TRBV29-1
size: .
J: TRBJ2-3
D: TRBD1
DNA: TGCAGCGTAAAGCGGGACAGGGGGACAGATACGCAGTATTTT
CDR3: CSVKRDRGTDTQYF

V: TRBV3-1/TRBV3-2
size: .
J: TRBJ2-1
D: .
DNA: TGTGCCAGCAGCCAAGGGGCTAGCGATGGTGAGCAGTTCTTC
CDR3: CASSQGASDGEQFF

V: TRBV3-1/TRBV3-2
size: .
J: TRBJ1-2
D: .
DNA: TGTGCCAGCAGCCAAGATGGGGGGGCGCGGAACTATGGCTACACCTTC
CDR3: CASSQDGGARNYGYTF

V: TRBV6-5
size: .
J: TRBJ2-3
D: TRBD2
DNA: TGTGCCGTGAATAGCGGGGGGGCCGGAGATACGCAGTATTTT
CDR3: CAVNSGGAGDTQYF

V: TRBV28
size: .
J: TRBJ2-7
D: TRBD1
DNA: TGTGCCAGCAGCCCCCGGGACAGGGCTCCCTACGAGCAGTACTTC
CDR3: CASSPRDRAPYEQYF

V: TRBV9
size: .
J: TRBJ1-1
D: .
DNA: TGTGCCAGCAGCCTACAGGGTCGAGCTTTCTTT
CDR3: CASSLQGRAFF

V: TRBV25-1
size: .
J: TRBJ2-2
D: TRBD1
DNA: TGTGCCAGCAGTGACCCGGACAGGGGGGGCCCCGGGGAGCTGTTTTTT
CDR3: CASSDPDRGGPGELFF

V: TRBV24-1
size: .
J: TRBJ2-7
D: TRBD1
DNA: TGTGCCACCAGTGACCCCCCCTCTCACGACAGGGTGGAGCAGTACTTC
CDR3: CATSDPPSHDRVEQYF

V: TRBV2
size: .
J: TRBJ1-5
D: .
DNA: TGTGCCAGCAGTGAATCGAGATTGTATAGCAATCAGCCCCAGCATTTT
CDR3: CASSESRLYSNQPQHF

V: TRBV5-1
size: once
J: TRBJ2-3
D: TRBD1
DNA: TGCGCCAGCTTCGCCGGGACAGGGAAGGATACGCAGTATTTT
CDR3: CASFAGTGKDTQYF

V: TRBV9
size: once
J: TRBJ2-1
D: TRBD2
DNA: TGTGCCAGCAGCGTAGCTACGGGGGGGAATGAGCAGTTCTTC
CDR3: CASSVATGGNEQFF

V: TRBV5-6
size: few
J: TRBJ2-7
D: .
DNA: TGTGCCAGCAGCATAGGGTGGGGAGATACCTACGAGCAGTACTTC
CDR3: CASSIGWGDTYEQYF

V: TRBV30
size: .
J: TRBJ2-7
D: .
DNA: TGTGCGCGCCCCCCCCGCCAGGATGACGAGCAGTACTTC
CDR3: CARPPRQDDEQYF

V: TRBV7-9
size: .
J: TRBJ1-6
D: .
DNA: TGTGCCAGCAGCCCCTCTCGCGGGGGAGGCTATAATTCACCCCTCCACTTT
CDR3: CASSPSRGGGYNSPLHF